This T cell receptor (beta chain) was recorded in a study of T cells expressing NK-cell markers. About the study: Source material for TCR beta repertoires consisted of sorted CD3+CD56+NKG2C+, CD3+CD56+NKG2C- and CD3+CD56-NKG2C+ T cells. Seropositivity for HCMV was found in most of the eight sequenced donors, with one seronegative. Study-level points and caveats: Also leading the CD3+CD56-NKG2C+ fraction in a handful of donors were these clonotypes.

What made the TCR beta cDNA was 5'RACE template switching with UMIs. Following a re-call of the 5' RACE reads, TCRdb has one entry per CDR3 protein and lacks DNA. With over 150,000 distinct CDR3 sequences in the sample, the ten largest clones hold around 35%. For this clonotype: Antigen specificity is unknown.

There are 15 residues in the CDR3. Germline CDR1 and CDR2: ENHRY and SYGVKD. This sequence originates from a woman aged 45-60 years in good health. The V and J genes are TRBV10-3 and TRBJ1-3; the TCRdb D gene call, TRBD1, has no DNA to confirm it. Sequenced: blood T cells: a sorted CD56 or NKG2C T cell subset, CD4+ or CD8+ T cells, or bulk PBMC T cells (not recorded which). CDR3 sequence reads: CAIKGTGDSGNTIYF.